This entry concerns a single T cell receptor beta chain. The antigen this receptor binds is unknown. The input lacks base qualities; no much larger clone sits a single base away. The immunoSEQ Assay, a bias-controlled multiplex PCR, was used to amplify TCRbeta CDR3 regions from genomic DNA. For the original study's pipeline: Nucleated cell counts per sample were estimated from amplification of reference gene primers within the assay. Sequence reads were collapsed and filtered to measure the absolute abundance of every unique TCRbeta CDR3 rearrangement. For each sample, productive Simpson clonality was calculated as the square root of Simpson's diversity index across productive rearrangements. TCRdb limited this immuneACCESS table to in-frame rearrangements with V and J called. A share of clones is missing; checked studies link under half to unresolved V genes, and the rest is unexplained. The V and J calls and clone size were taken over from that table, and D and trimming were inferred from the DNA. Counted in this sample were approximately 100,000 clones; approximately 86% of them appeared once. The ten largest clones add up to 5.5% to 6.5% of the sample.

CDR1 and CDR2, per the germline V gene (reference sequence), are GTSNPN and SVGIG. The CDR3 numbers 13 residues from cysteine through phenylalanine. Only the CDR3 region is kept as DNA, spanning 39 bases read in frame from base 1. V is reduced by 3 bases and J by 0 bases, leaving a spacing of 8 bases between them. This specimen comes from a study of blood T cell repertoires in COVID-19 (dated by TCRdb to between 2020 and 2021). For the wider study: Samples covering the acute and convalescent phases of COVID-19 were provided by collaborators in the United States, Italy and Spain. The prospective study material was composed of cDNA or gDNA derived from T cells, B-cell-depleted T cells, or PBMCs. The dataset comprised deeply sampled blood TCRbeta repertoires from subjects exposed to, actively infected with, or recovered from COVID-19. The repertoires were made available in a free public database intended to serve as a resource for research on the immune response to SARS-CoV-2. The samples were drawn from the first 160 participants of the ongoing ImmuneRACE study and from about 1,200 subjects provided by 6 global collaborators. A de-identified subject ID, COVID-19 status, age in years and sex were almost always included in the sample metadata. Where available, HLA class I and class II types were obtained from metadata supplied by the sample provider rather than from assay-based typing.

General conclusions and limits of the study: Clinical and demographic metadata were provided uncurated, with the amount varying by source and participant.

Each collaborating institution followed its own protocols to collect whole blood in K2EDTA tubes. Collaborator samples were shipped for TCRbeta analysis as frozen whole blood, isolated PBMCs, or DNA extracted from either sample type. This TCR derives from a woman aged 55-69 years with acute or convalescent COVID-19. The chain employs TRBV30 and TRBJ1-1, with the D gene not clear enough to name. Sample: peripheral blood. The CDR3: CAWSVALNTEAFF. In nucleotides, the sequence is TGTGCCTGGAGCGTAGCCTTGAACACTGAAGCTTTCTTT.